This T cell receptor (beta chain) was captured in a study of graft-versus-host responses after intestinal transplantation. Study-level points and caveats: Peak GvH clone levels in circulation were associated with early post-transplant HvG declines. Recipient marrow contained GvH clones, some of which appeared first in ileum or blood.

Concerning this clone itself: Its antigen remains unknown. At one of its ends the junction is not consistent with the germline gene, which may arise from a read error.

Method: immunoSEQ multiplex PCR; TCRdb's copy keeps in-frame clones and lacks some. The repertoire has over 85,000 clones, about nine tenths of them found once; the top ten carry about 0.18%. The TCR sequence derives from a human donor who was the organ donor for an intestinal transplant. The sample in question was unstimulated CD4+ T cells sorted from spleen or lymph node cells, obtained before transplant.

In DNA, the CDR3 is TGCGCCAGCAGCTGGGGACAGATCCAAGAGTCCCAGTACTTC. Translated: CASSWGQIQESQYF. The chain uses TRBV5-1 and TRBJ2-5, with 7 bases aligning to TRBD1. Germline V gene data show CDR1 as SGHRS and CDR2 as YFSETQ. The CDR3 has 14 residues.